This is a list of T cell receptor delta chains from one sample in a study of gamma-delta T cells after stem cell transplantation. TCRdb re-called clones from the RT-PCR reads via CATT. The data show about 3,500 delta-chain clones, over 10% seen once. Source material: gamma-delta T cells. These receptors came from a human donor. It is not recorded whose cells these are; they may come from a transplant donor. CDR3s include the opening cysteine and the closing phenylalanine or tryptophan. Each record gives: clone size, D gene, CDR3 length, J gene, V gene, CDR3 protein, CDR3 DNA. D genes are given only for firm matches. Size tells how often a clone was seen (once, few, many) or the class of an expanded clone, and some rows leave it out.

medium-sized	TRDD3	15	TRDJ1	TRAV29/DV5	CAAHGGGSPTDKLIF	TGTGCAGCGCATGGTGGGGGATCTCCCACCGATAAACTCATCTTT
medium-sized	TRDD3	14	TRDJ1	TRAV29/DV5	CAASGGLDTDKLIF	TGTGCAGCCTCTGGGGGACTAGACACCGATAAACTCATCTTT
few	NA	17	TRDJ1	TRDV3	CAFIDWGHTGYTDKLIF	TGTGCCTTTATAGATTGGGGGCATACGGGATACACCGATAAACTCATCTTT
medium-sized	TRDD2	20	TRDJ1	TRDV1	CALGDLKGLPTGRLYDKLIF	TGTGCTCTTGGGGATTTAAAGGGGCTTCCTACGGGCCGCCTTTACGATAAACTCATCTTT
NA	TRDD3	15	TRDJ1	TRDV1	CALTTGGYFGDKLIF	TGTGCTCTTACAACTGGGGGATACTTTGGCGATAAACTCATCTTT
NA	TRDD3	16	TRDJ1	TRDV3	CASRVLRSGGSDKLIF	TGTGCCTCCAGGGTCCTACGCTCTGGGGGATCCGATAAACTCATCTTT
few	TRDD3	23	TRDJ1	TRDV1	CALGESLGIDGLLGGPYTDKLIF	TGTGCTCTTGGGGAATCCCTGGGTATTGACGGCTTACTGGGGGGCCCTTACACCGATAAACTCATCTTT
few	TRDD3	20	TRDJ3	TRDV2	CACDTAVLGTRPWDTRQMFF	TGTGCCTGTGACACCGCTGTACTGGGGACGAGGCCCTGGGACACCCGACAGATGTTTTTC
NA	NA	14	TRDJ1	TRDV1	CALGGVGAIDKLIF	TGTGCTCTTGGGGGAGTGGGGGCGATCGATAAACTCATCTTT
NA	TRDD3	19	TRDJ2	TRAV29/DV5	CAASAEGRTGGFYTDKLFF	TGTGCAGCAAGCGCGGAAGGTCGTACTGGGGGATTTTACACCGATAAACTCTTCTTT
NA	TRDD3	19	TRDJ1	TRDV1	CALGGPFLSLGILRDKLIF	TGTGCTCTTGGGGGACCTTTCCTAAGTCTGGGGATACTTCGCGATAAACTCATCTTT
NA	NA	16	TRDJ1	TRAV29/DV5	CAASVLLPQTGPKLIF	TGTGCAGCAAGCGTCCTTCTTCCCCAAACTGGGCCTAAACTCATCTTT
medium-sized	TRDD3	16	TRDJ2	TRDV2	CACDILGDTVTAQLFF	TGTGCCTGTGACATACTGGGGGATACAGTGACAGCACAACTCTTCTTT
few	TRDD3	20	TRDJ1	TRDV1	CALGEQLPTYWGIRPDKLIF	TGTGCTCTTGGGGAACAGCTTCCTACCTACTGGGGGATACGCCCCGATAAACTCATCTTT
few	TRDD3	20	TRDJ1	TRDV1	CALGQMGPLVGLGDVNKLIF	TGTGCTCTTGGGCAAATGGGCCCCCTCGTGGGACTGGGGGATGTAAATAAACTCATCTTT
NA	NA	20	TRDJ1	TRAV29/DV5	CAASGGSRGEGTGDTDKLIF	TGTGCAGCAAGCGGGGGATCTAGAGGGGAGGGTACGGGGGACACCGATAAACTCATCTTT
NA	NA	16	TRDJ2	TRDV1	CALGVAGSVLTAQLFF	TGTGCTCTTGGGGTCGCGGGGTCTGTTTTGACAGCACAACTCTTCTTT
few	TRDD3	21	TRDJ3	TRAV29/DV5	CAASSPWTGGWSSWDTRQMFF	TGTGCAGCAAGCAGCCCCTGGACTGGGGGATGGAGCTCCTGGGACACCCGACAGATGTTTTTC
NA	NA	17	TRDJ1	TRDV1	CALGKRGITDGGDKLIF	TGTGCTCTTGGGAAACGCGGGATTACGGACGGGGGGGATAAACTCATCTTT
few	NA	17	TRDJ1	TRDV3	CARRVLGILPNGDKLIF	TGTGCCAGACGGGTACTGGGTATACTCCCCAACGGCGATAAACTCATCTTT
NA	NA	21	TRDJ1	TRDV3	CAFMGVLPTQTGDSYTDKLIF	TGTGCCTTTATGGGGGTACTTCCTACGCAGACTGGGGATTCGTACACCGATAAACTCATCTTT
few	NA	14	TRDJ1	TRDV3	CAFTRWQYTDKLIF	TGTGCCTTCACACGCTGGCAGTACACCGATAAACTCATCTTT
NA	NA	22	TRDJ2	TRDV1	CALGDPAFLSTGGASLGAQLFF	TGTGCTCTTGGGGACCCTGCCTTCCTATCTACTGGGGGAGCTAGCTTGGGGGCACAACTCTTCTTT
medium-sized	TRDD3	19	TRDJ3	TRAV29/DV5	CAAGVLVWGISWDTRQMFF	TGTGCAGCGGGGGTACTAGTCTGGGGGATAAGTTGGGACACCCGACAGATGTTTTTC
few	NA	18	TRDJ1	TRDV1	CAPGESPSFRHPTDKLIF	TGTGCTCCTGGGGAATCCCCCTCCTTCCGCCATCCTACCGATAAACTCATCTTT
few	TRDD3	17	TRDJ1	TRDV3	CASSGLGDRLYTDKLIF	TGTGCCTCGTCGGGACTGGGGGACAGACTCTACACCGATAAACTCATCTTT
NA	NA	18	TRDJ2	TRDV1	CALGDQQKGRAFTAQLFF	TGTGCTCTTGGGGACCAACAAAAAGGGAGGGCTTTCACAGCACAACTCTTCTTT